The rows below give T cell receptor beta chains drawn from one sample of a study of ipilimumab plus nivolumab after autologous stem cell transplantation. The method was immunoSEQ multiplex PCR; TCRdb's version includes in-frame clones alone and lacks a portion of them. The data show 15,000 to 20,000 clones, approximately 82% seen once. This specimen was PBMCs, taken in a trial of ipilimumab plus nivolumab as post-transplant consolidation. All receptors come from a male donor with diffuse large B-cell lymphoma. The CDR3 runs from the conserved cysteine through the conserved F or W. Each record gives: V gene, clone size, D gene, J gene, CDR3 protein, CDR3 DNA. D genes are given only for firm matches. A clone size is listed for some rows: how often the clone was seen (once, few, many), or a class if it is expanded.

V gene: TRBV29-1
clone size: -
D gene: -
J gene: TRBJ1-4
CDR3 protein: CSVGGHNEKLFF
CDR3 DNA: TGCAGCGTTGGGGGGCATAATGAAAAACTGTTTTTT

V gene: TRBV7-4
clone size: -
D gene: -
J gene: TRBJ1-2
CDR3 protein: CASSLLTRRHVDGYTF
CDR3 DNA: TGTGCCAGCAGCTTACTTACGAGGAGGCACGTTGATGGCTACACCTTC

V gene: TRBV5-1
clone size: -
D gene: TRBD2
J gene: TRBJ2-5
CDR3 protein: CASSMAIAGGSETQYF
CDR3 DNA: TGCGCCAGCAGCATGGCCATAGCGGGGGGGAGTGAGACCCAGTACTTC

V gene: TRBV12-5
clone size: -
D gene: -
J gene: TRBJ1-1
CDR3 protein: CASGFGGSTEAFF
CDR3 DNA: TGTGCTAGTGGTTTTGGGGGATCCACTGAAGCTTTCTTT

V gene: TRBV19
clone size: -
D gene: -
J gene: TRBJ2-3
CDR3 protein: CASSVQLGVLTDTQYF
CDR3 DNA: TGTGCCAGTAGTGTCCAACTAGGGGTCCTAACAGATACGCAGTATTTT

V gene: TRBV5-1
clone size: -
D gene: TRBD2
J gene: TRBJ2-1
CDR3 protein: CASSLGVAGGGAEQFF
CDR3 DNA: TGCGCCAGCAGCTTGGGTGTTGCGGGGGGAGGGGCCGAGCAGTTCTTC

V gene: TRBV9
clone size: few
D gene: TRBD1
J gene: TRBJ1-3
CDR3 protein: CASSAQGAAGNTIYF
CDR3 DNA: TGTGCCAGCAGTGCACAGGGGGCGGCTGGAAACACCATATATTTT

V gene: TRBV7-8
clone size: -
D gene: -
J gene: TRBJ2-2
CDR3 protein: CASSWAVQGTNTGELFF
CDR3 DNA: TGTGCCAGCAGCTGGGCTGTGCAGGGGACGAACACCGGGGAGCTGTTTTTT

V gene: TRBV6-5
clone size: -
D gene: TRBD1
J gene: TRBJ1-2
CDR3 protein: CASSPRGHGYTF
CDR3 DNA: TGTGCCAGCAGCCCAAGGGGGCATGGCTACACCTTC

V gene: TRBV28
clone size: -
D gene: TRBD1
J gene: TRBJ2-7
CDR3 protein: CASTRTGLVLVSYEQYF
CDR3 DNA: TGTGCCAGCACCCGGACAGGGTTAGTTTTAGTATCCTACGAGCAGTACTTC

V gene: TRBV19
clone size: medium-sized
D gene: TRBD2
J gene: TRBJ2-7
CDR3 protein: CASSPGGYEQYF
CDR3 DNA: TGTGCCAGTAGTCCGGGAGGCTACGAGCAGTACTTC

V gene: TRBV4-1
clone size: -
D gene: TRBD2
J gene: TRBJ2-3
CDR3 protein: CASSQVVSRGETDTQYF
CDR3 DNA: TGCGCCAGCAGCCAAGTTGTATCGCGGGGGGAAACAGATACGCAGTATTTT

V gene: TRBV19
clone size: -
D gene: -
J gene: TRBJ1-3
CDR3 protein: CASSIFRPAGSSGNTIYF
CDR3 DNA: TGTGCCAGTAGTATTTTTCGGCCCGCAGGGAGCTCTGGAAACACCATATATTTT

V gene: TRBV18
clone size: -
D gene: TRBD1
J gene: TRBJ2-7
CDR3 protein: CASSTGQGGPYEQYF
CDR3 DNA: TGTGCCAGCTCGACGGGACAGGGAGGTCCCTACGAGCAGTACTTC

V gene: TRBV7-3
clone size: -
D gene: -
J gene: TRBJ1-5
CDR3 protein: CASSADRNQPQHF
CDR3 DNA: TGTGCCAGCAGCGCCGACAGGAATCAGCCCCAGCATTTT

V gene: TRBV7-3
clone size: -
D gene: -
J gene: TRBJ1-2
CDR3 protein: CASSPDGVDSGYTF
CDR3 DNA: TGTGCCAGCAGCCCCGACGGGGTGGACTCGGGCTACACCTTC

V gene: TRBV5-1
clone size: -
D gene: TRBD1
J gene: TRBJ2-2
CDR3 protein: CAPLVPRPGQQNTGELFF
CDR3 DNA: TGCGCCCCTCTGGTCCCTAGACCGGGACAGCAGAACACCGGGGAGCTGTTTTTT

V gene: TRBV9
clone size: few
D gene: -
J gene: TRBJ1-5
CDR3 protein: CASSEGTSSGGNQPQHF
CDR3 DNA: TGTGCCAGCAGCGAGGGAACCTCATCAGGGGGCAATCAGCCCCAGCATTTT

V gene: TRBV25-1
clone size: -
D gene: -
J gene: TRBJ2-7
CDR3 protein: CASSLSGGVGEQYF
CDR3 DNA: TGTGCCAGCAGTCTATCGGGCGGGGTCGGGGAGCAGTACTTC

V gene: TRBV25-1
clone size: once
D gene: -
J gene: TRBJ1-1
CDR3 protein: CASRTLSTEAFF
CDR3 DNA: TGTGCCAGCAGAACACTCTCCACTGAAGCTTTCTTT

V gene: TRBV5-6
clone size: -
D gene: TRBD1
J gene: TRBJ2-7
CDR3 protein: CASSLRDRTYF
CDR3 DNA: TGTGCCAGCAGCTTGAGGGACAGGACGTACTTC

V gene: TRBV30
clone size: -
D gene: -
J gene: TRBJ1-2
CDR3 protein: CAWSQYPADTKGYTF
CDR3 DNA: TGTGCCTGGAGTCAGTACCCGGCAGATACGAAAGGCTACACCTTC

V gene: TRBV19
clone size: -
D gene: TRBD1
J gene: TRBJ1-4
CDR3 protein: CASSLGQGAYEKLFF
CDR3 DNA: TGTGCCAGTAGTTTGGGACAGGGGGCTTATGAAAAACTGTTTTTT

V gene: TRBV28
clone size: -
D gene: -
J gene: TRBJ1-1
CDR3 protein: CASSIMGGGEAFF
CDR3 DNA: TGTGCCAGCAGCATCATGGGAGGCGGTGAAGCTTTCTTT

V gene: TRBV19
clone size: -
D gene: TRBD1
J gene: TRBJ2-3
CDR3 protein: CASSIGTVTDTQYF
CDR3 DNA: TGTGCCAGTAGTATCGGGACAGTGACAGATACGCAGTATTTT

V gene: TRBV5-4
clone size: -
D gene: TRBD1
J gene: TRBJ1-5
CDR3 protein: CASSPDRGSNQPQHF
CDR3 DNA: TGTGCCAGCAGCCCAGACAGGGGTTCGAATCAGCCCCAGCATTTT

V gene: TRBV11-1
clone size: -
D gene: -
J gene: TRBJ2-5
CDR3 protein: CASSFLGRNQETQYF
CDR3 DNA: TGTGCCAGCAGCTTCTTGGGACGGAACCAAGAGACCCAGTACTTC

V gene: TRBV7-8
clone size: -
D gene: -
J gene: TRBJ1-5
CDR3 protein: CASSLVGFLSNQPQHF
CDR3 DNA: TGTGCCAGCAGCTTAGTAGGATTCCTTAGCAATCAGCCCCAGCATTTT

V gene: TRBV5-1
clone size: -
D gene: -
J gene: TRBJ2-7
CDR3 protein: CASSLMDSYEQYF
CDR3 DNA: TGCGCCAGCAGCCTGATGGACAGTTACGAGCAGTACTTC

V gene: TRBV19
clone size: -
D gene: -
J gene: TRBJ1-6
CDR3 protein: CASSRTGDWSNSPLHF
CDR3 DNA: TGTGCCAGTAGTCGAACAGGCGATTGGTCTAATTCACCCCTCCACTTT

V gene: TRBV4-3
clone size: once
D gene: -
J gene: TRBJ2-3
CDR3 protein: CASSQVDFHTDTQYF
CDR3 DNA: TGCGCCAGCAGCCAAGTGGACTTTCACACAGATACGCAGTATTTT

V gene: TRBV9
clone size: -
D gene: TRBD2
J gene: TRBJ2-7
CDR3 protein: CASSRDYSYEQYF
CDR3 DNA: TGTGCCAGCAGCCGGGACTACTCTTACGAGCAGTACTTC

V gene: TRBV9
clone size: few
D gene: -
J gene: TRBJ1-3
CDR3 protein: CASSPQWLSSGNTIYF
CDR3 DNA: TGTGCCAGCAGCCCCCAGTGGCTGAGCTCTGGAAACACCATATATTTT

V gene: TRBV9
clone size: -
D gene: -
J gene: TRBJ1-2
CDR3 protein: CASSRQGDGYTF
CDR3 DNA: TGTGCCAGCAGCCGCCAGGGCGATGGCTACACCTTC

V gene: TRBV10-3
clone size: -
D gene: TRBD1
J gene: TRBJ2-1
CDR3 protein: CASWTGGIYNEQFF
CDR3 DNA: TGTGCCTCCTGGACAGGGGGCATATACAATGAGCAGTTCTTC

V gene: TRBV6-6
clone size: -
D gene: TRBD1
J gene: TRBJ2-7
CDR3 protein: CASSRTGGEYEQYF
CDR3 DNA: TGTGCCAGCAGCCGGACAGGGGGCGAGTACGAGCAGTACTTC

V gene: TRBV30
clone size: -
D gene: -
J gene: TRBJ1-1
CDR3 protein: CAWIVEVGIAFF
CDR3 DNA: TGTGCCTGGATTGTGGAAGTCGGTATTGCTTTCTTT

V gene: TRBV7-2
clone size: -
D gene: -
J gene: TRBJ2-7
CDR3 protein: CASSFTDGAYEQYF
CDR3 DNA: TGTGCCAGCAGCTTTACGGACGGGGCCTACGAGCAGTACTTC

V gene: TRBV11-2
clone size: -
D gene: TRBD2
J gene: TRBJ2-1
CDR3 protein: CASSLILAGNEQFF
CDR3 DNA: TGTGCCAGCAGCTTAATTCTAGCGGGCAATGAGCAGTTCTTC

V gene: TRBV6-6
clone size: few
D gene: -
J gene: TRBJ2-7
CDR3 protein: CATQGAYEQYF
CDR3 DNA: TGTGCCACACAGGGAGCCTACGAGCAGTACTTC

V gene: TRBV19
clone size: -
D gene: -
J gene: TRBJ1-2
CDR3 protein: CALRYGYTF
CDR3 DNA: TGTGCCCTCAGATATGGCTACACCTTC

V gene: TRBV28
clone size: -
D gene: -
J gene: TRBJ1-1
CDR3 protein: CASSLFPSTGTEAFF
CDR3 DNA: TGTGCCAGCAGTTTATTCCCGTCGACAGGCACTGAAGCTTTCTTT

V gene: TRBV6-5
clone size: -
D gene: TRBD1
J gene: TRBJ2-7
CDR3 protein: CARTPGQETYEQYF
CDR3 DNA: TGTGCCAGAACACCGGGACAGGAGACCTACGAGCAGTACTTC

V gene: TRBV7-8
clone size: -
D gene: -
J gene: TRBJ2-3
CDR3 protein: CASSLVRNPLTDTQYF
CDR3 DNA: TGTGCCAGCAGCTTAGTAAGGAACCCACTCACAGATACGCAGTATTTT

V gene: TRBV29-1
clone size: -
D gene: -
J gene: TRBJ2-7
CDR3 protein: CSVGEGGIYEQYF
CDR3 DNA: TGCAGCGTTGGCGAGGGGGGTATCTACGAGCAGTACTTC

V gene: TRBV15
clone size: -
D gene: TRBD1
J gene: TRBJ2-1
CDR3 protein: CATSARTGVSYNEQFF
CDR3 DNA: TGTGCCACCAGCGCACGGACAGGGGTCAGTTACAATGAGCAGTTCTTC

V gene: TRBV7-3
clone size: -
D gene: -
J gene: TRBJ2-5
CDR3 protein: CASSFGGPQETQYF
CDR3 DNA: TGTGCCAGCAGCTTCGGGGGGCCCCAAGAGACCCAGTACTTC

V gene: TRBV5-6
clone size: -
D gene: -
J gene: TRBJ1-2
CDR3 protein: CASSLPGQAYGYTF
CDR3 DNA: TGTGCCAGCAGCTTGCCAGGGCAGGCCTATGGCTACACCTTC

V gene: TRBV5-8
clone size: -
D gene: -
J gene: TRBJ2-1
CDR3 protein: CASGRTSYNEQFF
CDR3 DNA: TGTGCCAGCGGGCGGACATCCTACAATGAGCAGTTCTTC